This note documents a single T cell receptor (beta chain) sequence. The sample comes from a study of molecular identifiers for immune sequencing clone quantification. Bulk TCR library preparation followed previously described methods with listed TCR primers. One entry per CDR3 protein results from TCRdb running MiXCR on the PCR reads. The sample shows under 600,000 distinct CDR3 sequences, about 21% of them seen only once. Source material for naive CD8 libraries was roughly 19,000 to 1,000,000 sorted cells, with 10%, 30% or 50% RNA. Researchers sorted naive CD8 T cells as cells that were CD8+CD4-CCR7+CD45RA+. The sample taken for sequencing was naive CD8+ T cells from blood, with Jurkat cell RNA spiked in. Documented subset: FACS-sorted CD8+CD4-CCR7+CD45RA+ naive T cells. The receptor was derived from a human donor in good health. Some libraries in this study had Jurkat cell RNA spiked in.

The CDR3 protein is CASSLLVGGPHTDTQYF. CDR3 nucleotide sequence: TGTGCCAGCAGTTTATTGGTGGGAGGGCCTCACACAGATACGCAGTATTTT. V usage is TRBV27 and J usage is TRBJ2-3; 7 bases line up with TRBD2. V was clipped by 1 base and J by 2 bases; unmatched bases: 9. Germline assignment: CDR1 MNHEY and CDR2 SMNVEV (reference sequence). This CDR3 region has 17 residues.